This T cell receptor (beta chain) was sequenced during a study of shared clonotypes between healthy human individuals. In the study overall: Per donor, CD8 memory used one plate, CD8 naive used two, CD4 memory used three and CD4 naive used three.

This clone was counted between two and nine times. As yet, its antigen is unknown. Profiling relied on immunoSEQ multiplex PCR, and the TCRdb table lists in-frame clones only, not all of them. Of around 2,000,000 clones listed, 90% to 95% are singletons. The study's findings and limits: The naive CD4 repertoires of a handful of donors were compared, and around 5% of clonotypes were shared. Memory subsets generally showed lower estimated richness than naive subsets.

The V segment lost 7 bases and the J segment 11 bases; nucleotides outside the gene matches: 7. The CDR3 is 13 amino acids. The V gene's germline CDR1 is SGHRS and CDR2 YFSETQ. The sequenced sample was naive CD4+ T cells sorted from blood. Indicated subset: CD45RA+ positively selected. The receptor comes from a man between 18 and 35 years old in good health. This chain connects TRBV5-1 to TRBJ1-6; 9 bases agree with TRBD1. CDR3 residues: CASGTGGLTPLHF. The CDR3, as DNA: TGCGCCAGCGGTACAGGGGGCCTAACACCCCTCCACTTT.